This TCR beta chain was profiled in a study of T cell responses to AZD1222 COVID-19 vaccine. Study-level background: Pooling of second doses given at about 4 or about 12 weeks was done. Study-wide results and caveats: Vaccine-associated CD4 TCRs ranged over spike, dominating at 160-218 and 743-854. Unmutated variant regions reportedly attract nearly half of all spike-specific TCRs. Donors in the cohort were predominantly white British and more often female, and clonal diversity was possibly underestimated.

Produced via immunoSEQ multiplex PCR; TCRdb's table is partial and in-frame only. The sample holds approximately 90,000 clones, about 89% seen once. This CDR3 spans 15 amino acids. J lost 9 bases, V lost 0 bases, and 7 bases had no gene match. Germline V CDR1 and CDR2: SGHRS, YFSETQ. A note on this clone: The target antigen is unknown.

The V gene is TRBV5-1, the J gene TRBJ1-5; 9 positions match TRBD1. This specimen was peripheral blood, taken on day 0 of AZD1222 vaccination. The receptor comes from an adult in good health. CDR3 coding DNA: TGCGCCAGCAGCTTGGCGGGACAGGGTAGATCGCCCCAGCATTTT. Translated, it gives CASSLAGQGRSPQHF. The full variable domain, with the rest looked up from reference TRBV5-1 and TRBJ1-5, is KAGVTQTPRYLIKTRGQQVTLSCSPISGHRSVSWYQQTPGQGLQFLFEYFSETQRNKGNFPGRFSGRQFSNSRSEMNVSTLELGDSALYLCASSLAGQGRSPQHFGDGTRLSIL.